The 21 T cell receptor beta chains presented below share a single source sample, sequenced in a study of a mutant IDH1 vaccine in newly diagnosed glioma. Profiling relied on immunoSEQ multiplex PCR, and the TCRdb table lists in-frame clones only, not all of them. Among around 31,000 clones listed, roughly 80% were seen once. Documented time point: week 35, safety follow-up. Alongside topical imiquimod, each dose of vaccine comprised 300 ug of mutant IDH1 20-mer peptide. Their antigens are not known. The sample consisted of PBMCs, taken from a glioma patient whose treatment included an IDH1 peptide vaccine. The receptors come from a man aged 30 to 39 with glioma.

The rearrangement joins TRBV1 to TRBJ1-5. TRBV1 is an annotated pseudogene. The CDR3 totals 18 residues. The CDR3 DNA reads TGCACCAGCAGCCAAGAGCGGGGCGACTCCGGGACCAATCAGCCCCAGCATTTT. Protein sequence: CTSSQERGDSGTNQPQHF.

The rearrangement uses TRBV6-1 and TRBJ2-3, with 9 bases aligning to TRBD2. The CDR3 length is 14 residues. Losses at the gene ends were 4 bases for V and 7 bases for J; bases not matched to a gene: 6. Germline V lookup: CDR1 MNHNS, CDR2 SASEGT. CDR3 in DNA: TGTGCCAGCAGTGGGGCGGGAGGGCCAAATACGCAGTATTTT. It is translated as CASSGAGGPNTQYF.

This clone came up once. The chain combines TRBV2 with TRBJ1-5; TRBD1 matches 7 bases. This CDR3 contains 14 residues. Losses at the gene ends were 4 bases for V and 6 bases for J; bases not matched to a gene: 6. Germline values: CDR1 SNHLY, CDR2 FYNNEI. Here the CDR3 DNA reads TGTGCCAGCAGTGGACAGGGATTAAGTCAGCCCCAGCATTTT. It encodes CASSGQGLSQPQHF.

This chain joins TRBV25-1 and TRBJ2-5, with TRBD1 matching over 8 bases. CDR1 is MGHDK, CDR2 SYGVNS, per germline. The V and J ends lost 1 base and 5 bases, in that order; junction bases with no gene match: 12. The CDR3 extends over 17 amino acids. The CDR3 region is CASSESRGRGLWETQYF. CDR3 bases: TGTGCCAGCAGTGAATCCAGGGGCAGGGGGCTTTGGGAGACCCAGTACTTC.

On this clone: Other DNA sequences in this sample translate to the same CDR3. The rearrangement uses TRBV29-1 and TRBJ1-4; D remains unclear. V lost 5 bases and J 8 bases, leaving 6 bases between the germline ends. Germline CDR1 reads SQVTM; CDR2 reads ANQGSEA. The CDR3 covers 10 residues. Here the CDR3 reads CSVLGEKLFF. CDR3 in DNA: TGCAGCGTTTTAGGGGAAAAACTGTTTTTT.

The rearrangement joins TRBV6-1 to TRBJ2-1; a possible D gene is TRBD2 (5 bases). This CDR3 is 14 amino acids long. CDR1 and CDR2 (germline): MNHNS, SASEGT. Trimming left V 4 bases short and J 9 bases short, with 16 bases between. The CDR3 loop reads CASSVERARGEQFF. DNA for the CDR3: TGTGCCAGCAGTGTGGAACGAGCACGGGGTGAGCAGTTCTTC.

This rearrangement joins TRBV6-5 to TRBJ1-1; 7 nucleotides line up with TRBD1. V was pared by 6 bases and J by 1 base, with 5 bases of the junction left unmatched. Germline CDR1 reads MNHEY; CDR2 reads SVGAGI. This CDR3 is built from 14 residues. The CDR3 sequence is CASRRDRANTEAFF. Written as DNA, the CDR3 is TGTGCCAGCAGGAGAGACAGGGCGAACACTGAAGCTTTCTTT.

The rearrangement uses TRBV5-4 and TRBJ1-3; D uncertain. V was pared by 4 bases and J by 0 bases, with 14 bases between. In germline, CDR1 is SGHNT, CDR2 YYREEE (reference sequence). The CDR3 is made up of 16 amino acids. CDR3 in amino acids: CASSDYSYSSGNTIYF. The CDR3 DNA reads TGTGCCAGCAGCGACTACAGTTATAGCTCTGGAAACACCATATATTTT.

This clone was recorded once. The rearrangement uses TRBV30 and TRBJ2-4; TRBD1 is a possible D gene (5 bases). The germline gives CDR1 GTSNPN, CDR2 SVGIG (reference sequence). The CDR3 loop spans 11 amino acids. Deletions cut 3 bases from V and 7 bases from J, with 7 bases between. Written as DNA, the CDR3 is TGTGCCTGGAGGAAGGGGAACATTCAGTACTTC. It translates to CAWRKGNIQYF.

V usage is TRBV7-9 and J usage is TRBJ2-1; 11 bases map to TRBD2. The CDR3 consists of 15 residues. The junction had 6 bases not matched to a gene; V was cut back by 1 base and J by 10 bases. Germline V gene lookup returns CDR1 SEHNR and CDR2 FQNEAQ (reference sequence). The CDR3 DNA sequence: TGTGCCAGCAGCTTAGTTAGCGGGAGGGCTGGGGAGCAGTTCTTC. Encoded protein: CASSLVSGRAGEQFF.

This rearrangement joins TRBV10-3 to TRBJ1-1, with D maybe TRBD1 (6 bases). The CDR3 has 14 residues. Germline CDR1 and CDR2: ENHRY and SYGVKD. Trimming pared 0 bases from V and 6 bases from J, leaving 11 bases between. CDR3 sequence: CAISESGGRAEAFF. In DNA form, the CDR3 reads TGTGCCATCAGTGAGTCAGGGGGGAGGGCTGAAGCTTTCTTT.

This rearrangement joins TRBV19 to TRBJ1-2, with unresolved D. The V gene's germline CDR1 is LNHDA and CDR2 SQIVND (reference sequence). CDR3 length: 12 residues. Trimming stripped 3 bases from V and 4 bases from J, with 6 bases between. The CDR3 protein is CASSIRGYGYTF. The CDR3 coding sequence is TGTGCCAGTAGTATCCGGGGCTATGGCTACACCTTC.

V usage is TRBV6-5 and J usage is TRBJ2-7; D gene unclear. Per germline, CDR1 MNHEY and CDR2 SVGAGI. Trimming took off 0 bases at V and 3 bases at J, with 9 bases between the two ends. This CDR3 comprises 14 residues. The CDR3 DNA is TGTGCCAGCAGTTACTCGTTTGGTGGCTACGAGCAGTACTTC. Its protein is CASSYSFGGYEQYF.

This chain connects TRBV5-1 to TRBJ1-4; TRBD1 matches at 7 bases. V lost 1 base to trimming and J lost 5 bases; unmatched junction nucleotides: 14. Germline CDR1 reads SGHRS; CDR2 reads YFSETQ. This CDR3 spans 18 amino acids. CDR3 DNA: TGCGCCAGCAGCTTGTCAGGGGCAGGGGGGCTCCCGAATGAAAAACTGTTTTTT. Amino acids: CASSLSGAGGLPNEKLFF.

The chain recombines TRBV5-1 with TRBJ1-3; D is undetermined. The CDR3 extends over 14 amino acids. The germline V gene encodes CDR1 SGHRS and CDR2 YFSETQ. Between the trimmed V and J ends, which lost 0 bases and 0 bases, there was a span of 4 bases. The DNA of the CDR3 is TGCGCCAGCAGCTTGGTCGGCTCTGGAAACACCATATATTTT. Translation gives CASSLVGSGNTIYF.

By proportion, this clone is medium-sized (0.01 to 0.1%). This chain joins TRBV9 and TRBJ1-1, with TRBD1 matching over 9 bases. CDR3 length: 16 amino acids. Germline CDR1 and CDR2: SGDLS and YYNGEE. The V segment lost 0 bases and the J segment 4 bases; nucleotides outside the gene matches: 7. CDR3 protein: CASSVASGQGGTEAFF. CDR3 nucleotides: TGTGCCAGCAGCGTAGCATCGGGACAGGGTGGCACTGAAGCTTTCTTT.

This chain uses TRBV6-6 with TRBJ1-1; D remains unclear. Germline values: CDR1 MNHNY, CDR2 SVGAGI (reference sequence). The ends were cut back, 11 bases at V and 0 bases at J, with 19 bases in the middle. The CDR3 is 15 amino acids. The chain's CDR3 is CAARAWERMNTEAFF. CDR3 bases: TGTGCCGCAAGGGCATGGGAACGGATGAACACTGAAGCTTTCTTT.

The J gene is TRBJ2-5, the V gene TRBV12-5; 7 bases agree with TRBD1. The V segment lost 0 bases and the J segment 2 bases; nucleotides outside the gene matches: 6. The CDR3 is made up of 16 amino acids. CDR1 is LGHNT, CDR2 FRNRAP, per germline. In DNA, the CDR3 is TGTGCTAGTGGTTTGGTGGCAGGGGGTTGGCAAGAGACCCAGTACTTC. Translating gives CASGLVAGGWQETQYF.

This chain uses TRBV5-1 with TRBJ2-1; 7 bases agree with TRBD2. V was pared by 0 bases and J by 4 bases, with 4 bases of the junction left unmatched. Germline values: CDR1 SGHRS, CDR2 YFSETQ. The CDR3 sequence is 15 residues long. CDR3 DNA sequence: TGCGCCAGCAGCTTGGGGGAGGGCTTGTACAATGAGCAGTTCTTC. It is translated as CASSLGEGLYNEQFF.

The gene calls are TRBV10-3 and TRBJ2-7; 11 bases are shared with TRBD1. V was pared by 10 bases and J by 3 bases, with 5 bases of the junction left unmatched. The CDR3 has 13 residues. Germline lookup yields CDR1 ENHRY and CDR2 SYGVKD. CDR3 loop: CASTGTGGYEQYF. The CDR3 DNA reads as TGTGCCAGTACCGGGACAGGGGGCTACGAGCAGTACTTC.

The chain recombines TRBV11-2 with TRBJ2-5; TRBD2 agrees at 8 bases. The CDR3 contains 17 residues. V trimming: 3 bases; J trimming: 1 base; junction bases outside the gene matches: 10. Germline V gene lookup returns CDR1 SGHAT and CDR2 FQNNGV. The CDR3 region is CASSFGGAGAIQETQYF. As DNA, the CDR3 is TGTGCCAGCAGCTTCGGGGGGGCAGGGGCCATCCAAGAGACCCAGTACTTC.